Sequencing of this T cell receptor beta chain was carried out in a study of neurological immune-mediated disorders. Study results and limitations: CDR3 amino acid sequences of expanded clones were not shared across subjects, a result suggesting private repertoires in all groups. One related-CDR3 cluster, found by phylogenetic grouping, held repertoires of 18 of 34 multiple sclerosis patients and is a possible signature.

By 5'RACE with 10-nucleotide random UMIs, the cDNA was made. TCRdb independently ran MiXCR on the 5' RACE reads; one entry per CDR3 protein. The sample has 84,000 or so distinct CDR3 sequences, approximately 4.3% seen once. Many counts were recorded for this clonotype. Its antigen is unknown. V lost 5 bases to trimming and J lost 3 bases; unmatched junction nucleotides: 10. In germline, CDR1 is MNHEY, CDR2 SMNVEV (reference sequence). CDR3 length: 15 residues. Time point of the sample: longitudinal time-point 3. PBMCs stored at -80 C, numbering 2 million, were the origin of the unsorted libraries. The chain couples TRBV27 to TRBJ2-7; TRBD1 matches at 7 bases. The sequenced material came from PBMCs. This sequence was found in a woman between 55 and 75 years old with multiple sclerosis. This CDR3 reads CASSQDPTGYYEQYF. The CDR3 DNA is TGTGCCAGCAGTCAAGACCCGACAGGGTACTACGAGCAGTACTTC.